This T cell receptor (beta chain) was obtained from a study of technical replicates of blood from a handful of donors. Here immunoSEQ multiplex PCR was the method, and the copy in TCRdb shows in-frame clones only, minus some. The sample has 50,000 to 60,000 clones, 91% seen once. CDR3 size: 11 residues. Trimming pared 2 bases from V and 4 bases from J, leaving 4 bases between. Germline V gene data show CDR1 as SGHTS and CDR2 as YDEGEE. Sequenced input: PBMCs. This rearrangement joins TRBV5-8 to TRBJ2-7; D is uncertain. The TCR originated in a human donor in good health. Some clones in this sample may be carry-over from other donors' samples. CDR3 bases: TGTGCCAGCAGCTTTTATTACGAGCAGTACTTC. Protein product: CASSFYYEQYF.